Following are 28 T cell receptor beta chains from one sample sequenced in a study of a mutant IDH1 vaccine in newly diagnosed glioma. As for time point: baseline, week 1 (first vaccination visit). The treatment here: pre-vaccination baseline after standard-of-care therapy. Sequenced by immunoSEQ multiplex PCR; TCRdb stores in-frame clones only, minus some. The table has around 15,000 clones, 80% to 90% seen once. The sequences come from PBMCs, collected from a glioma patient treated with radiotherapy, temozolomide or both. These receptors were taken from a woman in her thirties or forties with glioma. Some clones in this sample may be carry-over from other donors' samples.

The V gene is TRBV30, the J gene TRBJ1-5; D unresolved. Per germline, CDR1 GTSNPN and CDR2 SVGIG (reference sequence). This CDR3 is 13 amino acids long. The germline V and J ends were trimmed by 2 bases and 1 base, with 6 bases remaining between them. Here the CDR3 DNA reads TGTGCCTGGAGTAGCAGAAGCAATCAGCCCCAGCATTTT. It codes for CAWSSRSNQPQHF.

This clone came up a few times. This chain connects TRBV11-2 to TRBJ1-1; no clear D. From germline, CDR1 is SGHAT and CDR2 FQNNGV. V was trimmed by 0 bases and J by 1 base, leaving 12 bases between them. This CDR3 is built from 16 residues. Here the CDR3 DNA reads TGTGCCAGCAGCTTAGAGTTGGGTGAGGGGAACACTGAAGCTTTCTTT. This codes for CASSLELGEGNTEAFF.

The chain has TRBV4-1 and TRBJ1-2; TRBD1 is a possible D gene (6 bases). Germline V gene lookup returns CDR1 MGHRA and CDR2 YSYEKL. This CDR3 has 14 residues. Deletions cut 1 base from V and 8 bases from J, with 14 bases between. For the CDR3, the DNA is TGCGCCAGCAGCCAAGGAACAGGGAACTCCGGCTACACCTTC. Amino acids: CASSQGTGNSGYTF.

This sequence joins TRBV5-5 and TRBJ1-1; the match to TRBD1 covers 7 bases. V shed 1 base, J shed 2 bases, and the junction held 5 bases outside the gene matches. The CDR3 runs to 15 residues. Germline CDR1 SGHKS, CDR2 YYEKEE (reference sequence). CDR3 sequence: CASSLKGQTNTEAFF. The CDR3 region has the DNA TGTGCCAGCAGCTTGAAGGGACAGACTAACACTGAAGCTTTCTTT.

This clone was recorded once. The chain recombines TRBV27 with TRBJ1-2, with TRBD1 identical over 9 bases. The CDR3 is 14 residues long. V shed 6 bases, J shed 7 bases, and the junction held 9 bases outside the gene matches. In germline, CDR1 is MNHEY, CDR2 SMNVEV (reference sequence). CDR3 loop: CASRWRQGVSGYTF. CDR3 in DNA: TGTGCCAGCAGGTGGCGACAGGGGGTTAGTGGCTACACCTTC.

V and J are TRBV19 and TRBJ2-1; 11 bases are a match to TRBD2. Germline V gene sequence: CDR1 LNHDA, CDR2 SQIVND (reference sequence). CDR3 length: 15 residues. Germline trimming cut 2 bases from V and 5 bases from J; bases unmatched to any gene: 2. CDR3 region: CASSILAGGDNEQFF. Here the CDR3 DNA reads TGTGCCAGTAGTATACTAGCGGGGGGCGACAATGAGCAGTTCTTC.

The chain recombines TRBV13 with TRBJ2-3, with unresolved D. The germline V gene encodes CDR1 PRHDT and CDR2 FYEKMQ (reference sequence). Trimming took off 5 bases at V and 3 bases at J, with 6 bases between the two ends. The length of the CDR3 is 12 residues. CDR3 protein: CASSPSTDTQYF. Here the CDR3 DNA reads TGTGCCAGCAGCCCTTCAACAGATACGCAGTATTTT.

This clone was observed a handful of times. The rearrangement links TRBV18 to TRBJ1-6; maybe TRBD1 (6 bases). This CDR3 spans 16 amino acids. Germline CDR1 KGHSH, CDR2 LQKENI. V was cut by 3 bases and J by 9 bases, with 18 bases left in between. The CDR3 loop reads CASSPDTTGTASPLHF. The CDR3 region has the DNA TGTGCCAGCTCACCTGACACAACAGGGACTGCTTCACCCCTCCACTTT.

This clone was seen only a few times. The chain has TRBV7-2 and TRBJ1-1; 8 bases agree with TRBD1. Germline CDR1 reads SGHTA; CDR2 reads FQGNSA. This CDR3 is 14 amino acids long. Germline trimming cut 5 bases from V and 1 base from J; bases unmatched to any gene: 3. In nucleotides, the CDR3 is TGTGCCAGCAGCGCGACAGGGGCGAACACTGAAGCTTTCTTT. Translated: CASSATGANTEAFF.

The chain combines TRBV10-1 with TRBJ1-1; possible D gene TRBD1, 6 bases. The CDR3 extends over 14 amino acids. V was trimmed by 10 bases and J by 2 bases, leaving 17 bases between them. Germline V CDR1 and CDR2: WNHNN, SYGVQD (reference sequence). CDR3 DNA sequence: TGCGCCAATCACTCTCTACAGGGCAACACTGAAGCTTTCTTT. The encoded protein is CANHSLQGNTEAFF.

This clone was picked up one time. J is TRBJ1-1 and V is TRBV28; D remains unclear. This CDR3 region has 16 residues. Germline CDR1 is MDHEN and CDR2 is SYDVKM. The V gene lost 3 bases and the J gene lost 0 bases, with 14 bases spanning the gap. CDR3 loop: CASSFKPSQMNTEAFF. Written as DNA, the CDR3 is TGTGCCAGCAGTTTTAAGCCATCACAGATGAACACTGAAGCTTTCTTT.

The rearrangement links TRBV2 to TRBJ1-2, with 8 bases aligning to TRBD1. The CDR3 is 14 amino acids. J lost 4 bases, V lost 6 bases, and 7 bases had no gene match. The V gene's germline CDR1 is SNHLY and CDR2 FYNNEI. The CDR3 coding sequence is TGTGCCAGCAGAGTTCAGGGGGCTTTCTATGGCTACACCTTC. Translated, it gives CASRVQGAFYGYTF.

The chain is built from TRBV19 and TRBJ1-1, with 7 bases matching TRBD1. Germline assignment: CDR1 LNHDA and CDR2 SQIVND (reference sequence). J was trimmed by 0 bases and V by 7 bases; bases with no gene match: 8. This CDR3 has 15 residues. The CDR3 loop is CASKGGGWMNTEAFF. The CDR3 nucleotides read TGTGCCAGTAAAGGAGGGGGCTGGATGAACACTGAAGCTTTCTTT.

J is TRBJ2-3 and V is TRBV9, with D perhaps TRBD2 (7 bases). Germline V gives CDR1 SGDLS, CDR2 YYNGEE. This CDR3 comprises 16 residues. The germline V and J ends were trimmed by 1 base and 3 bases, with 15 bases remaining between them. The DNA of the CDR3 is TGTGCCAGCAGCGTAAGGGGGGGCGCTCAGACAGATACGCAGTATTTT. Its protein product is CASSVRGGAQTDTQYF. The full variable domain, in which reference TRBV9 and TRBJ2-3 provide the parts outside the CDR3, is DSGVTQTPKHLITATGQRVTLRCSPRSGDLSVYWYQQSLDQGLQFLIQYYNGEERAKGNILERFSAQQFPDLHSELNLSSLELGDSALYFCASSVRGGAQTDTQYFGPGTRLTVL.

The gene calls are TRBV2 and TRBJ2-2; D unclear. This CDR3 spans 14 amino acids. The ends were cut back, 7 bases at V and 1 base at J, with 10 bases in the middle. CDR1 is SNHLY and CDR2 is FYNNEI in the germline V gene. The CDR3 spells CASTIRRNTGELFF. CDR3 coding DNA: TGTGCCAGCACCATTAGGAGGAACACCGGGGAGCTGTTTTTT.

The rearrangement uses TRBV21-1 and TRBJ2-7; TRBD2, as called in the table, went unchecked against the DNA. TRBV21-1 is described as a pseudogene. This CDR3 has 15 amino acids. The CDR3 protein is CASSPTVHVLDEQYF. The DNA for the CDR3 is TGTGCCAGCAGCCCGACTGTACACGTGTTAGACGAGCAGTACTTC.

This clone was counted once. The rearrangement uses TRBV30 and TRBJ1-1; no firm D call. This CDR3 has 11 amino acids. Trimming pared 0 bases from V and 7 bases from J, leaving 6 bases between. Germline assignment: CDR1 GTSNPN and CDR2 SVGIG (reference sequence). The CDR3, as DNA: TGTGCCTGGAGTGTAGAGAGTGAAGCTTTCTTT. It specifies CAWSVESEAFF.

The chain links TRBV10-2 to TRBJ2-1; D might be TRBD1 (5 bases). Trimming shortened V by 3 bases and J by 5 bases, and 14 bases separated the two germline ends. CDR1 is WSHSY, CDR2 SAAADI, per germline. CDR3 size: 15 residues. CDR3 residues: CASSEKGATDNEQFF. The DNA for the CDR3 is TGCGCCAGCAGTGAAAAAGGGGCCACCGACAATGAGCAGTTCTTC.

The chain joins TRBV11-2 to TRBJ1-5, with unresolved D. Trimming took 0 bases from V and 7 from J, leaving 7 bases between them. This CDR3 is built from 13 residues. Germline CDR1 SGHAT, CDR2 FQNNGV. The DNA for the CDR3 is TGTGCCAGCAGCTTAGAGGCGGGACAGCCCCAGCATTTT. Its protein is CASSLEAGQPQHF.

The table lists this clone with a count of one. This chain uses TRBV5-6 with TRBJ2-3; the D gene is possibly TRBD1 (6 bases). Trimming took off 4 bases at V and 2 bases at J, with 11 bases between the two ends. Germline V gene data show CDR1 as SGHDT and CDR2 as YYEEEE. The CDR3 runs 14 residues. The CDR3 sequence is CASSPRGYTDTQYF. The CDR3 DNA reads as TGTGCCAGCAGCCCCAGGGGATACACAGATACGCAGTATTTT.

The J gene is TRBJ2-3, the V gene TRBV5-4; D gene ambiguous. This CDR3 is built from 14 residues. Trimming pared 0 bases from V and 3 bases from J, leaving 8 bases between. Germline V gene lookup returns CDR1 SGHNT and CDR2 YYREEE (reference sequence). CDR3 residues: CASSLGPDTDTQYF. DNA of the CDR3: TGTGCCAGCAGCTTGGGTCCGGATACAGATACGCAGTATTTT.

The sample holds one count of this clone. V gene TRBV7-9 combines with J gene TRBJ2-7, with D tentatively TRBD2 (6 bases). The V end was cut by 7 bases, the J end by 6 bases, with 13 bases between. Germline values: CDR1 SEHNR, CDR2 FQNEAQ (reference sequence). CDR3 length: 12 amino acids. CDR3 bases: TGTGCCAGCACCGGGAGTGGCGGCGAGCAGTACTTC. This translates into CASTGSGGEQYF. Drawing the rest from reference TRBV7-9 and TRBJ2-7, the complete variable domain is DTGVSQNPRHKITKRGQNVTFRCDPISEHNRLYWYRQTLGQGPEFLTYFQNEAQLEKSRLLSDRFSAERPKGSFSTLEIQRTEQGDSAMYLCASTGSGGEQYFGPGTRLTVT.

V gene TRBV25-1 combines with J gene TRBJ2-5; D might be TRBD2 (6 bases). The DNA end favors TRBJ2-7, so the J call may be wrong. The germline V gene encodes CDR1 MGHDK and CDR2 SYGVNS. The CDR3 totals 13 residues. CDR3 amino acids: CASGGTALDEQYF. The CDR3 DNA reads as TGTGCCAGCGGGGGGACGGCGCTTGACGAGCAGTACTTC.

V and J are TRBV6-1 and TRBJ1-5; tentative D call: TRBD1 (6 bases). Germline values: CDR1 MNHNS, CDR2 SASEGT. This CDR3 comprises 12 residues. V was shortened by 8 bases and J by 6 bases, with 11 bases between the two germline ends. The CDR3 reads CASEGVTQPQHF. CDR3 sequence (DNA): TGTGCCAGCGAGGGGGTGACTCAGCCCCAGCATTTT.

The chain carries TRBV6-5 and TRBJ1-2; possible D gene TRBD1, 5 bases. The CDR3 length is 14 residues. The V end lost 6 bases, the J end lost 7 bases, and 18 bases lay between the germline ends. Germline assignment: CDR1 MNHEY and CDR2 SVGAGI. The CDR3 nucleotides are TGTGCCAGCAGACCCCAGGGCTCTGGGAGTGGCTACACCTTC. This sequence encodes CASRPQGSGSGYTF.

V usage is TRBV5-1 and J usage is TRBJ2-7, with 7 bases that match TRBD2. CDR1 SGHRS and CDR2 YFSETQ come from the germline V gene. The CDR3 has 15 amino acids. Unmatched junction bases numbered 6, after V lost 0 bases and J lost 3 bases. The CDR3 DNA follows: TGCGCCAGCAGCTTGGATCGGCTAGCGGTCTACGAGCAGTACTTC. Translated: CASSLDRLAVYEQYF.

The V gene is TRBV5-1, the J gene TRBJ2-7; D might be TRBD1 (7 bases). The CDR3 sequence is 14 residues long. Trimming removed 4 bases from V and 2 bases from J, with 13 bases in between. Germline CDR1 reads SGHRS; CDR2 reads YFSETQ. CDR3 sequence (DNA): TGCGCCAGCAGCGGGCGGGACAGTGCCTACGAGCAGTACTTC. It translates to CASSGRDSAYEQYF.

This clone has only one observation. The chain recombines TRBV28 with TRBJ2-4; 10 bases agree with TRBD2. The germline CDR1 and CDR2 sequences are MDHEN and SYDVKM. This CDR3 spans 17 amino acids. J lost 4 bases, V lost 5 bases, and 11 bases had no gene match. The CDR3 sequence: CASSPLVAGGLKNIQYF. The CDR3 DNA is TGTGCCAGCAGTCCCTTGGTAGCGGGAGGACTAAAAAACATTCAGTACTTC.